This T cell receptor (beta chain) was identified during a study of shared clonotypes between healthy human individuals. TCRdb's copy holds only in-frame clones and misses some; the assay was immunoSEQ multiplex PCR. The data hold 1,500,000 or so clones, with 98% observed a single time. There are 13 residues in the CDR3. Germline trimming cut 5 bases from V and 14 bases from J; bases unmatched to any gene: 14. Per germline, CDR1 MNHEY and CDR2 SVGAGI. This chain uses TRBV6-5 with TRBJ1-2; TRBD1 matches at 7 bases. The sample was naive CD4+ T cells sorted from blood. Subset noted: CD45RA+ positively selected. This clonotype was obtained from a man aged 25-45 years in good health. The CDR3 spells CASSQGDVIHHTF. In nucleotides, the CDR3 is TGTGCCAGCAGTCAGGGGGACGTTATCCATCATACCTTC.